Each of the 28 T cell receptor beta chains below was sequenced from the same sample in a study of T cells in Graves' hyperthyroidism and ophthalmopathy. The TCR beta CDR3 regions underwent amplification using RNA transcripts as the source. When the TCR CDR3 underwent first-round RT-PCR, the HTBI primer set was used. TCRdb ran MiXCR on the multiplex PCR reads and lists one entry per CDR3 protein. Here the sample spans about 540,000 distinct CDR3 sequences, roughly 50% being singletons. Sequenced input: peripheral blood or thyroid tissue (not recorded which). The receptors were gathered from a woman between 18 and 29 years old with Graves' hyperthyroidism.

This clonotype was recorded many times. The chain links TRBV7-2 to TRBJ2-7; D remains ambiguous. The V and J ends lost 5 bases and 3 bases respectively, with 8 bases between them. CDR3 length: 12 amino acids. The germline gives CDR1 SGHTA, CDR2 FQGNSA. CDR3 sequence: CASSNSYYEQYF. In DNA, the CDR3 is TGTGCCAGCAGCAACAGCTACTACGAGCAGTACTTC. Complete variable domain (other parts from reference TRBV7-2 and TRBJ2-7): GAGVSQSPSNKVTEKGKDVELRCDPISGHTALYWYRQSLGQGLEFLIYFQGNSAPDKSGLPSDRFSAERTGGSVSTLTIQRTQQEDSAVYLCASSNSYYEQYFGPGTRLTVT.

This sequence joins TRBV4-1 and TRBJ2-7; 8 positions match TRBD2. From germline, CDR1 is MGHRA and CDR2 YSYEKL. The CDR3 is made up of 16 amino acids. V lost 0 bases and J lost 3; bases outside the gene matches: 7. CDR3 bases: TGCGCCAGCAGCCAAGATCGAGTGGGACTAGGCTACGAGCAGTACTTC. This gives the protein CASSQDRVGLGYEQYF.

The CDR3 nucleotides are TGCAGCGTCCTGGGACAGGGGGCTGGTGGAAACACCATATATTTT. This sequence encodes CSVLGQGAGGNTIYF. The chain combines TRBV29-1 with TRBJ1-3; 12 bases are shared with TRBD1. CDR1 is SQVTM and CDR2 is ANQGSEA in the germline V gene. CDR3 length equals 15 residues. J was trimmed by 3 bases and V by 6 bases; bases with no gene match: 6.

The genes are TRBV29-1 and TRBJ2-5; possibly TRBD2 for D (6 bases). TRBJ2-1 matches the DNA end more closely, so the J call is doubtful. Germline V gene lookup returns CDR1 SQVTM and CDR2 ANQGSEA. The CDR3 is made up of 15 amino acids. The CDR3 spells CSAQEGSGPYNEQFF. The DNA of the CDR3 is TGCAGCGCCCAAGAGGGTAGCGGCCCCTACAATGAGCAGTTCTTC.

This clonotype was counted many times. This sequence joins TRBV7-9 and TRBJ2-7; TRBD2 matches 10 bases. CDR3 length: 15 residues. Germline V gives CDR1 SEHNR, CDR2 FQNEAQ (reference sequence). V trimming: 6 bases; J trimming: 3 bases; junction bases outside the gene matches: 8. The chain's CDR3 is CASRQAGTSDYEQYF. The CDR3 DNA follows: TGTGCCAGCAGGCAGGCCGGGACTAGCGACTACGAGCAGTACTTC.

This clonotype showed up many times. The rearrangement joins TRBV12-3 or TRBV12-4 to TRBJ1-4, with a weak D call TRBD1 (5 bases). Between the trimmed V and J ends, which lost 3 bases and 10 bases, there was a span of 15 bases. There are 14 residues in the CDR3. The CDR3 nucleotides read TGTGCCAGCAGTTTGTCGAAAGGGGAGGCAAAACTGTTTTTT. Protein: CASSLSKGEAKLFF.

Ten or more counts support this clonotype. The chain employs TRBV29-1 and TRBJ1-2, with 7 positions matching TRBD1. The J segment lost 8 bases and the V segment lost 5 bases, leaving 5 bases of the junction unmatched. The CDR3 is made up of 11 amino acids. CDR1 is SQVTM and CDR2 is ANQGSEA in the germline V gene. The CDR3 here is CSVRQGGGYTF. CDR3 sequence (DNA): TGCAGCGTTAGACAGGGAGGCGGCTACACCTTC.

The chain couples TRBV7-3 to TRBJ1-2; 7 positions match TRBD1. CDR1 is SGHTA and CDR2 is FQGTGA in the germline V gene. There are 11 residues in the CDR3. The V and J ends lost 5 bases and 10 bases, in that order; junction bases with no gene match: 4. This CDR3 is CASSRQGDYTF. The CDR3 DNA follows: TGTGCCAGCAGCAGACAGGGAGACTACACCTTC.

This clonotype occurred many times. V is TRBV3-1 and J is TRBJ1-5, with TRBD1 identical over 7 bases. The CDR3 length is 15 residues. CDR1 is LGHDT, CDR2 YNNKEL, per germline (reference sequence). V shed 6 bases, J shed 1 base, and the junction held 6 bases outside the gene matches. As DNA, the CDR3 is TGTGCCAGCAGGCGACAGGGAAGCAGCAATCAGCCCCAGCATTTT. Encoded protein: CASRRQGSSNQPQHF.

V and J are TRBV5-1 and TRBJ2-2; 8 bases fit TRBD2. The CDR3 length is 14 residues. After removal of 0 bases from V and 7 bases from J, the junction contained 2 bases not matched to a gene. The germline CDR1 and CDR2 sequences are SGHRS and YFSETQ. The CDR3 DNA reads as TGCGCCAGCAGCTTGGCTGGGACTAGCGGGGAGCTGTTTTTT. This gives the protein CASSLAGTSGELFF.

CDR3 coding DNA: TGTGCCAGCAGCGAACCACAGGGGAACTACGAGCAGTACTTC. Protein sequence: CASSEPQGNYEQYF. The chain is built from TRBV11-2 and TRBJ2-7; 7 bases are a match to TRBD1. V dropped 5 bases and J dropped 3; count of bases not matched to a gene: 7. The CDR3 spans 14 residues. Looked up from germline, CDR1 is SGHAT and CDR2 is FQNNGV.

On this clonotype itself: This may stem from a read error, because a much larger clone lies one nucleotide away. The chain is built from TRBV5-5 and TRBJ2-7; 14 nucleotides match TRBD2. CDR3 size: 15 residues. Germline V lookup: CDR1 SGHKS, CDR2 YYEKEE (reference sequence). CDR3 nucleotides: TGCGCCAGCAGCCTGGGGACTAGCGGGAGCAAAGGGGAGTACTTC. The encoded protein is CASSLGTSGSKGEYF.

The chain has TRBV5-4 and TRBJ2-7; D possibly matches TRBD1 or TRBD2 (5 bases each). V lost 4 bases, J lost 2 bases, and 16 bases lay in between. The germline CDR1 and CDR2 sequences are SGHNT and YYREEE (reference sequence). The CDR3 length is 15 residues. This chain's CDR3 is CASSEFRDGAYEQYF. CDR3 DNA sequence: TGTGCCAGCAGCGAGTTCCGGGACGGAGCCTACGAGCAGTACTTC.

As for this clonotype: Just one base apart from a much larger clone, this may be a read error. The chain links TRBV5-1 to TRBJ1-4; D unclear. CDR1 is SGHRS, CDR2 YFSETQ, per germline. Trimming shortened V by 4 bases and J by 0 bases, and 10 bases separated the two germline ends. The CDR3 extends over 15 amino acids. CDR3 in amino acids: CASSRALATNEKLFF. CDR3 in DNA: TGCGCCAGCAGCCGGGCGTTAGCAACTAATGAAAAACTGTTTTTT.

The sample holds a few counts of this clonotype. The chain is built from TRBV20-1 and TRBJ1-1, with no clear D. Germline V gene sequence: CDR1 DFQATT, CDR2 SNEGSKA (reference sequence). V gave up 4 bases and J gave up 3 bases, with 9 bases separating them. The CDR3 has 12 amino acids. The CDR3, as DNA: TGCAGTGCTAAGGGAGGAGACACTGAAGCTTTCTTT. Protein sequence: CSAKGGDTEAFF.

This clonotype was detected many times. The chain recombines TRBV19 with TRBJ1-2; 10 bases fit TRBD1. CDR1 and CDR2 from the germline V gene are LNHDA and SQIVND (reference sequence). CDR3 length equals 15 residues. With 8 bases clipped from V and 1 base from J, the junction kept 7 bases outside the gene matches. The DNA for the CDR3 is TGTGCCAGTCAACGCGGGACAGGGGTTAACTATGGCTACACCTTC. Translation: CASQRGTGVNYGYTF.

A single count supports this clonotype. CDR3: CATSRDGTGGANVLTF. CDR3 nucleotides: TGTGCCACCAGCAGAGATGGGACAGGTGGGGCCAACGTCCTGACTTTC. V and J are TRBV15 and TRBJ2-6, with 8 bases lining up with TRBD1. The CDR3 length is 16 residues. Germline CDR1 reads LNHNV; CDR2 reads YYDKDF (reference sequence). Unmatched junction bases numbered 1, after V lost 0 bases and J lost 3 bases.

Note on this clonotype: Possible read error: a much larger clone is one base away. V is TRBV5-5 and J is TRBJ2-7; 9 bases agree with TRBD1. This CDR3 has 14 amino acids. The trim removed 2 bases at V and 3 bases at J, leaving 3 bases unmatched. Germline V lookup: CDR1 SGHKS, CDR2 YYEKEE (reference sequence). The CDR3, as DNA: TGTGCCAGCAGCTTCGGGACAGGGAACTACGAGCAGTACTTC. Residues: CASSFGTGNYEQYF.

The V and J genes are TRBV7-3 and TRBJ2-5, with D perhaps TRBD2 (5 bases). Judging by the DNA end, TRBJ2-1 fits better; the J call may be wrong. The CDR3 length is 15 residues. Germline-derived CDR1 and CDR2 are SGHTA and FQGTGA. The CDR3 nucleotides read TGTGCCAGCAGCCCCCAATTGGGAGTCTACAATGAGCAGTTCTTC. Encoded protein: CASSPQLGVYNEQFF.

The chain has TRBV29-1 and TRBJ1-1; D perhaps matches TRBD1 (5 bases). Germline V gene data show CDR1 as SQVTM and CDR2 as ANQGSEA. The length of the CDR3 is 13 residues. Trimming took 8 bases from V and 6 from J, leaving 19 bases between them. The CDR3 protein is CSPKWPGPPEAFF. As DNA, the CDR3 is TGCAGCCCTAAATGGCCGGGACCCCCTGAAGCTTTCTTT.

This clonotype was found many times. The gene calls are TRBV28 and TRBJ1-4, with TRBD1 matching over 7 bases. The V segment lost 6 bases and the J segment 3 bases; nucleotides outside the gene matches: 4. The CDR3 has 14 amino acids. Germline-derived CDR1 and CDR2 are MDHEN and SYDVKM. CDR3 nucleotide sequence: TGTGCCAGCAGCTCGGGACAGCCTAATGAAAAACTGTTTTTT. Translation gives CASSSGQPNEKLFF.

About this clonotype itself: A much larger clone differs from this one at a single base, so this may be a read error. The V and J genes are TRBV7-9 and TRBJ2-7; possible D gene TRBD1, 6 bases. The CDR3 runs to 16 residues. The germline gives CDR1 SEHNR, CDR2 FQNEAQ (reference sequence). DNA of the CDR3: TGCGCCAGCAGCCGAGAGGGGACACCCCCTCGGGACGAGCAGTACTTC. Amino acids: CASSREGTPPRDEQYF.

There are many counts of this clonotype. The chain recombines TRBV6-2 or TRBV6-3 with TRBJ1-1; D is unresolved. The CDR3 contains 13 residues. CDR1 MNHEY and CDR2 SVGEGT come from the germline V gene. Trimming took off 2 bases at V and 8 bases at J, with 12 bases between the two ends. CDR3 in amino acids: CASSYGPLSEAFF. DNA of the CDR3: TGTGCCAGCAGTTACGGTCCGCTCAGCGAAGCTTTCTTT.

At least ten counts were recorded for this clonotype. The chain uses TRBV24-1 and TRBJ1-1; tentatively, D is TRBD1 (5 bases). Trimming took off 4 bases at V and 4 bases at J, with 18 bases between the two ends. In germline, CDR1 is KGHDR, CDR2 SFDVKD. CDR3 length equals 16 residues. The DNA for the CDR3 is TGTGCCACCAGTGACACCGGGGCGGAGGGTCGCACTGAAGCTTTCTTT. It codes for CATSDTGAEGRTEAFF.

Regarding this clonotype: No conserved phenylalanine or tryptophan ends this CDR3, so it is likely a read error. The DNA is omitted, as the CDR3 cannot be located on it reliably, and the CDR3 follows TCRdb's listing. V usage is TRBV2 and J usage is TRBJ2-5; the listed D gene, TRBD1, was not tested against the DNA. Counting both end residues, the CDR3 totals 8 amino acids. CDR1 SNHLY and CDR2 FYNNEI come from the germline V gene. CDR3 amino acids: CASSVDRV.

This clonotype was counted at least ten times. This rearrangement joins TRBV20-1 to TRBJ1-5, with D unclear. The V end lost 3 bases, the J end lost 2 bases, and 14 bases lay between the germline ends. Germline V gives CDR1 DFQATT, CDR2 SNEGSKA (reference sequence). The CDR3 consists of 15 residues. The CDR3 is CSARGYSGGNQPQHF. CDR3 DNA sequence: TGCAGTGCTAGGGGTTACAGTGGGGGCAATCAGCCCCAGCATTTT.

The V and J genes are TRBV15 and TRBJ1-2; D possibly corresponds to TRBD1 (6 bases). There are 17 residues in the CDR3. V lost 2 bases to trimming and J lost 4 bases, with 20 bases between them. The V gene's germline CDR1 is LNHNV and CDR2 YYDKDF (reference sequence). CDR3 sequence: CATSRQGTDEAFYGYTF. The CDR3 nucleotides are TGTGCCACCAGCAGACAGGGGACGGATGAAGCTTTCTATGGCTACACCTTC.

This chain links TRBV13 with TRBJ1-6; 9 nucleotides align to TRBD1. The CDR3 is 21 amino acids. V was pared by 5 bases and J by 6 bases, with 23 bases of the junction left unmatched. Germline CDR1 is PRHDT and CDR2 is FYEKMQ (reference sequence). CDR3: CASSPPTGRGTGTGLNSPLHF. CDR3 in DNA: TGTGCCAGCAGCCCCCCAACAGGGAGGGGCACCGGGACAGGGCTTAATTCACCCCTCCACTTT. The whole variable domain, remainder taken from reference TRBV13 and TRBJ1-6, is AAGVIQSPRHLIKEKRETATLKCYPIPRHDTVYWYQQGPGQDPQFLISFYEKMQSDKGSIPDRFSAQQFSDYHSELNMSSLELGDSALYFCASSPPTGRGTGTGLNSPLHFGNGTRLTVT.